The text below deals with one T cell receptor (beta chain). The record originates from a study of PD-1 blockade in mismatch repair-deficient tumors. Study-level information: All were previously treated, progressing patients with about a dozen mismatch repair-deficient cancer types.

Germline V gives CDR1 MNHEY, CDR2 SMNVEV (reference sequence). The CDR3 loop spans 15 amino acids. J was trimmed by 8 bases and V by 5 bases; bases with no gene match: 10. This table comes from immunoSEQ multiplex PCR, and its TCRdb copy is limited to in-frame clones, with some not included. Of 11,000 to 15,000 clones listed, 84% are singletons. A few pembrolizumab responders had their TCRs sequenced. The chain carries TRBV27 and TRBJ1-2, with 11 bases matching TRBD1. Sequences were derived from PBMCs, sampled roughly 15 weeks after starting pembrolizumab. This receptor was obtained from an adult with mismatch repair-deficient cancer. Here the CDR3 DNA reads TGTGCCAGCAGTGCCCCGGGACAGGGGGTGGGGGGCTACACCTTC. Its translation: CASSAPGQGVGGYTF.